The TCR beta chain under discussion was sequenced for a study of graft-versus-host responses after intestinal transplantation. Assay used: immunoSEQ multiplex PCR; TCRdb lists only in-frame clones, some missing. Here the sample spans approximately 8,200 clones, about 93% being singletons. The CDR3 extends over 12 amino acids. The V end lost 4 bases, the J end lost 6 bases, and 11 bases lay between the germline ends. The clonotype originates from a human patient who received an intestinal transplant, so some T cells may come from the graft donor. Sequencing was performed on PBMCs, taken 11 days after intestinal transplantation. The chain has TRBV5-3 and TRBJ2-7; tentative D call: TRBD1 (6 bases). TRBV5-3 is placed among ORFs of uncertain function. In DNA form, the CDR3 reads TGTGCCAGAAGCAAACCAGGGGCCGAGCAGTACTTC. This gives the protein CARSKPGAEQYF.